Included here is one T cell receptor (beta chain) sequence, with context. The CDR3 is 13 amino acids. From germline, CDR1 is SEHNR and CDR2 FQNEAQ (reference sequence). V was clipped by 5 bases and J by 6 bases; unmatched bases: 3. The data derive from a study of blood T cell repertoires in COVID-19. At the level of the study: Samples taken during acute and convalescent COVID-19 were collected in the United States, Italy and Spain.

Profiling relied on immunoSEQ multiplex PCR, and the TCRdb table lists in-frame clones only, not all of them. The table has under 300,000 clones, about 85% seen once. Source material: peripheral blood. The V gene is TRBV7-9, the J gene TRBJ1-3; 8 nucleotides align to TRBD1. The TCR was taken from a human donor in a cohort sampled during active COVID-19. CDR3 DNA: TGTGCCAGCAGCCCCAGGGGGCTAAACACCATATATTTT. It encodes CASSPRGLNTIYF.